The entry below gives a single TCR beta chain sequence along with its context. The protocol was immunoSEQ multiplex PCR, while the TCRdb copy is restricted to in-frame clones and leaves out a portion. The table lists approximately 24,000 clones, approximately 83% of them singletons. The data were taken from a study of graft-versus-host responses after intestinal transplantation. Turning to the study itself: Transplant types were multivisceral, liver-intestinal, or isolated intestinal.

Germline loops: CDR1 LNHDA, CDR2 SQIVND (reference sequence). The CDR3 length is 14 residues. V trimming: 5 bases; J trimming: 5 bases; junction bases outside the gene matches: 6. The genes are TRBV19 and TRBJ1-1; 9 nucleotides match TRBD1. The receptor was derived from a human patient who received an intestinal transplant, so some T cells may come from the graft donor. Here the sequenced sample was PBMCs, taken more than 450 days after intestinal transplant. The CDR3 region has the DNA TGTGCCAGTAGTGTCCGGGACAGGGCTACTGAAGCTTTCTTT. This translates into CASSVRDRATEAFF.